This T cell receptor (beta chain) was identified during a study of blood T cell repertoires in COVID-19. Participants were aged roughly 18 to 90 years, lived in about 26 US areas, and enrolled virtually. Original analysis: Amplification of reference gene primers provided the estimated nucleated cell counts. TCRdb's table, derived via immunoSEQ multiplex PCR, lists solely in-frame clones and lacks some. For V, J and clone size, that table is used; D and trimming come from the DNA. The sample lists approximately 300,000 clones, 90% occurring once. This sequence originates from a woman aged 18-29 years with acute COVID-19. The sample taken for sequencing was PBMCs or T cells enriched from blood (not recorded which).

This CDR3 is CASSLGQLGSPLHF. Here the CDR3 DNA reads TGTGCCAGCAGCCTGGGACAGCTGGGATCACCCCTCCACTTT. This rearrangement joins TRBV9 to TRBJ1-6, with TRBD1 matching over 7 bases. CDR3 size: 14 residues. Trimming took 4 bases from V and 10 from J; bases not matched to a gene: 8. The germline CDR1 and CDR2 sequences are SGDLS and YYNGEE.